This T cell receptor (beta chain) was observed in a study of metastatic and nonmetastatic thyroid tumors. The germline V gene has CDR1 MNHNS and CDR2 SASEGT. The CDR3 contains 13 residues. The germline V and J ends were trimmed by 6 bases and 0 bases, with 8 bases remaining between them. This clone qualifies as large. TCRdb recomputed clones from the PCR reads via MiXCR. The table lists thousands of clones, roughly 29% of them singletons. None of the patients had undergone any treatment ahead of thyroid surgery. The sequencing input was adjacent normal tissue. This TCR came from a female donor with papillary thyroid cancer or a benign thyroid nodule (not recorded which). Some clones in this sample may be carry-over from other donors' samples. The chain combines TRBV6-1 with TRBJ1-1; D call uncertain. This CDR3 is CASRYLMNTEAFF. The DNA for the CDR3 is TGTGCCAGCAGATACCTGATGAACACTGAAGCTTTCTTT.